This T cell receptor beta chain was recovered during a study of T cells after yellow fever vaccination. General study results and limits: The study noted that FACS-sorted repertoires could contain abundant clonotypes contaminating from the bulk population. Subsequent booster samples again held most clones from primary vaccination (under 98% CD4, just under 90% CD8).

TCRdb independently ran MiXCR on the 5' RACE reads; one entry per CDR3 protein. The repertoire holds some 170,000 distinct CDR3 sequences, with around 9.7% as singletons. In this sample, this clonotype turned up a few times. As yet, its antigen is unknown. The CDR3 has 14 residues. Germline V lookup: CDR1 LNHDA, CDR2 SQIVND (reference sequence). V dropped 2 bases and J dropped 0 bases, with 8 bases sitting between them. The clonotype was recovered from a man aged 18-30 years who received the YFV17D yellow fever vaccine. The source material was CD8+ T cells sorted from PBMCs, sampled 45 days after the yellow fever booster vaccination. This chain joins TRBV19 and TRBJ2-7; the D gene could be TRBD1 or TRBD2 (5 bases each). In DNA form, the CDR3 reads TGTGCCAGTAGTATAAAGGGGAGCTCCTACGAGCAGTACTTC. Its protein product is CASSIKGSSYEQYF.